These 26 T cell receptor beta chains originate from one sample sequenced in a study of regulatory T cells in long-lasting Graves disease. Libraries of TCR beta came from iRepertoire HTBI primers plus Arm-PCR of CDR3 regions. TCRdb called the multiplex PCR reads again in MiXCR, with one record for every CDR3 protein. The sample holds 300,000 to 400,000 distinct CDR3 sequences, 15% to 20% seen once. Time point meaning: persistent/refractory GD, antithyroid drugs over 5 years with positive TRAb. PBMCs were the source of the RNA used for TCR sequencing. Material: peripheral blood mononuclear cells (PBMCs), obtained when the disease was refractory, from a patient treated with antithyroid drugs. All receptors derive from a female donor with Graves disease.

The V call is TRBV4-1, the J call TRBJ2-5, with D maybe TRBD1 (5 bases). The CDR3 is 14 residues long. V dropped 3 bases and J dropped 1 base, with 9 bases sitting between them. Per germline, CDR1 MGHRA and CDR2 YSYEKL. Here the CDR3 reads CASSHRQFQETQYF. CDR3 coding DNA: TGCGCCAGCAGCCACCGACAGTTCCAAGAGACCCAGTACTTC.

V is TRBV27 and J is TRBJ2-1; 10 bases are shared with TRBD2. The CDR3 is 16 amino acids. J was trimmed by 4 bases and V by 2 bases; bases with no gene match: 5. Germline values: CDR1 MNHEY, CDR2 SMNVEV (reference sequence). CDR3: CASSLGAGGGYNEQFF. The CDR3 coding sequence is TGTGCCAGCAGTTTAGGAGCGGGAGGGGGATACAATGAGCAGTTCTTC.

This clonotype was seen only a few times. The J gene is TRBJ2-2, the V gene TRBV5-1, with 7 bases aligning to TRBD1. CDR3 length: 18 amino acids. J lost 1 base, V lost 3 bases, and 12 bases had no gene match. Germline CDR1 SGHRS, CDR2 YFSETQ. CDR3 coding DNA: TGCGCCAGCAGCTCGGACAGGAAGGAATCTAAGAACACCGGGGAGCTGTTTTTT. Amino acids: CASSSDRKESKNTGELFF.

This clonotype showed up many times. This chain joins TRBV2 and TRBJ2-7; D possibly matches TRBD1 or TRBD2 (5 bases each). The CDR3 consists of 13 residues. Per germline, CDR1 SNHLY and CDR2 FYNNEI. The V gene lost 8 bases and the J gene lost 6 bases, with 17 bases spanning the gap. CDR3 in amino acids: CASDRDQMFEQYF. The DNA of the CDR3 is TGTGCCAGCGACCGGGACCAGATGTTCGAGCAGTACTTC.

J is TRBJ2-7 and V is TRBV20-1; D not certain. CDR1 is DFQATT and CDR2 is SNEGSKA in the germline V gene (reference sequence). V was cut by 3 bases and J by 2 bases, with 11 bases left in between. CDR3 length: 13 amino acids. CDR3 nucleotide sequence: TGCAGTGCTAGTCATAGGGTAGCCTACGAGCAGTACTTC. As protein: CSASHRVAYEQYF.

This clonotype was observed at least ten times. This chain uses TRBV5-1 with TRBJ1-1, with D possibly matching TRBD1 (6 bases). V was shortened by 0 bases and J by 2 bases, with 11 bases between the two germline ends. The CDR3 runs to 15 residues. CDR1 and CDR2 from the germline V gene are SGHRS and YFSETQ. CDR3 DNA: TGCGCCAGCAGCTTGGCCGGGGGCTTTAACACTGAAGCTTTCTTT. This gives the protein CASSLAGGFNTEAFF.

As concerns this clonotype: This could be a read error, since a much larger clone is one nucleotide away. The chain is built from TRBV7-2 and TRBJ2-5; D gene uncertain. Per the germline V gene, CDR1 is SGHTA and CDR2 is FQGNSA. V was trimmed by 2 bases and J by 1 base, leaving 8 bases between them. This CDR3 contains 14 residues. CDR3 sequence: CASSLIPGQETQYF. The CDR3 DNA reads TGTGCCAGCAGCTTAATCCCAGGCCAAGAGACCCAGTACTTC.

The table lists this clonotype with many counts. The chain carries TRBV12-3 or TRBV12-4 and TRBJ1-1; 7 nucleotides line up with TRBD1. The CDR3 consists of 15 residues. Unmatched junction bases numbered 12, after V lost 7 bases and J lost 4 bases. CDR3 in amino acids: CASTQETGTGTEAFF. The CDR3 nucleotides read TGTGCCAGCACCCAAGAGACAGGGACGGGCACTGAAGCTTTCTTT.

This clonotype was seen more than once but under ten times. J is TRBJ1-2 and V is TRBV7-9; 8 positions match TRBD1. Germline CDR1 and CDR2: SEHNR and FQNEAQ (reference sequence). The CDR3 sequence is 14 residues long. V gave up 6 bases and J gave up 6 bases; unmatched junction bases: 9. CDR3 loop: CASRPSGGADGYTF. CDR3 sequence (DNA): TGTGCCAGCAGACCATCAGGGGGCGCGGATGGCTACACCTTC.

In the case of this clonotype: With a much larger clone just one base away, this may be a read error. This rearrangement joins TRBV18 to TRBJ2-5; weak D call: TRBD2 (5 bases). CDR1 is KGHSH, CDR2 LQKENI, per germline. The CDR3 consists of 16 residues. CDR3: CANSPSLPDSRETQYF. In DNA form, the CDR3 reads TGTGCCAACTCACCAAGTCTTCCGGACTCTCGAGAGACCCAGTACTTC.

This clonotype was counted only a few times. The chain has TRBV29-1 and TRBJ1-1, with a possible D match to TRBD1 (6 bases). The V gene's germline CDR1 is SQVTM and CDR2 ANQGSEA. V gave up 6 bases and J gave up 5 bases, with 19 bases separating them. This CDR3 is 14 amino acids long. The CDR3 region has the DNA TGCAGCGTCCTAGTTCGGGGGGCACGAACTGAAGCTTTCTTT. Its translation: CSVLVRGARTEAFF.

This clonotype was seen a handful of times. This chain uses TRBV5-1 with TRBJ2-2; D remains unclear. The CDR3 length is 16 residues. Germline V lookup: CDR1 SGHRS, CDR2 YFSETQ. V was cut by 0 bases and J by 2 bases, with 11 bases left in between. The CDR3 nucleotides read TGCGCCAGCAGCTTGGCCTGGGCAGCCAACACCGGGGAGCTGTTTTTT. Encoded protein: CASSLAWAANTGELFF.

This clonotype was seen a handful of times. This chain joins TRBV7-9 and TRBJ2-2; the match to TRBD2 covers 7 bases. CDR1 is SEHNR, CDR2 FQNEAQ, per germline (reference sequence). The junction had 11 bases not matched to a gene; V was cut back by 11 bases and J by 5 bases. This CDR3 comprises 14 residues. Here the CDR3 reads CAPGSPGGTGELFF. The CDR3 region has the DNA TGTGCCCCTGGATCTCCGGGAGGTACCGGGGAGCTGTTTTTT.

The chain recombines TRBV29-1 with TRBJ1-1, with D possibly being TRBD1 (6 bases). The V gene's germline CDR1 is SQVTM and CDR2 ANQGSEA. V was shortened by 2 bases and J by 6 bases, with 19 bases between the two germline ends. The CDR3 runs 15 residues. Written as DNA, the CDR3 is TGCAGCGTTGAATATCCGAATAAGGGGGTATCTGAAGCTTTCTTT. Its translation is CSVEYPNKGVSEAFF.

This clonotype has just one count. This chain uses TRBV3-1 with TRBJ2-1; D remains unclear. V lost 2 bases and J 4 bases, leaving 18 bases between the germline ends. This CDR3 comprises 17 residues. Germline loops: CDR1 LGHDT, CDR2 YNNKEL (reference sequence). The CDR3 protein is CASSQYRALTQYNEQFF. CDR3 coding DNA: TGTGCCAGCAGCCAATATCGGGCACTTACTCAGTACAATGAGCAGTTCTTC.

This clonotype has more than one count but fewer than ten. The chain combines TRBV19 with TRBJ1-1; D not certain. The CDR3 covers 12 residues. Trimming left V 5 bases short and J 3 bases short, with 7 bases between. Germline CDR1 is LNHDA and CDR2 is SQIVND (reference sequence). Here the CDR3 DNA reads TGTGCCAGTAGTTGGAAATACACTGAAGCTTTCTTT. It is translated as CASSWKYTEAFF.

In the case of this clonotype: Since a far larger clone is one base different, this is likely a read error. V usage is TRBV11-1 and J usage is TRBJ2-7; D not certain. This CDR3 spans 12 amino acids. Germline CDR1 and CDR2: SGHAT and FQDESV (reference sequence). The CDR3 reads CASGLAPYEQYF. The CDR3 bases are TGTGCCAGCGGCTTAGCCCCCTACGAGCAGTACTTC.

The table lists this clonotype with many counts. The chain employs TRBV7-3 and TRBJ2-7; 8 nucleotides match TRBD1. With V trimmed by 5 bases and J by 7 bases, 10 bases remained unmatched. The germline CDR1 and CDR2 sequences are SGHTA and FQGTGA. This CDR3 region has 14 residues. CDR3 coding DNA: TGTGCCAGCAGCCCTCAGGGGGCGTTCGGAGAGCAGTACTTC. This encodes CASSPQGAFGEQYF.

In this sample, this clonotype turned up many times. The chain carries TRBV5-1 and TRBJ2-2; D perhaps matches TRBD2 (5 bases). The CDR3 length is 17 residues. The germline CDR1 and CDR2 sequences are SGHRS and YFSETQ. Between the trimmed V and J ends, which lost 2 bases and 4 bases, there was a span of 18 bases. CDR3 region: CASSFRVWERRTGELFF. The CDR3 DNA reads as TGCGCCAGCAGCTTCAGAGTGTGGGAGAGGCGCACCGGGGAGCTGTTTTTT. Looking up the rest from reference TRBV5-1 and TRBJ2-2 gives the full variable domain: KAGVTQTPRYLIKTRGQQVTLSCSPISGHRSVSWYQQTPGQGLQFLFEYFSETQRNKGNFPGRFSGRQFSNSRSEMNVSTLELGDSALYLCASSFRVWERRTGELFFGEGSRLTVL.

About this clonotype: This sequence may be a read error, since a much larger clone differs from it by one base. The CDR3 here is CAGRTLGQDNSPLHF. CDR3 nucleotide sequence: TGTGCCGGCAGAACGCTCGGACAAGATAATTCACCCCTCCACTTT. The chain recombines TRBV6-1 with TRBJ1-6, with a tentative D call TRBD1 (5 bases). CDR1 is MNHNS and CDR2 is SASEGT in the germline V gene. CDR3 size: 15 residues.

This clonotype has only a few counts. This chain joins TRBV24-1 and TRBJ2-5, with 10 bases aligning to TRBD2. The germline V gene encodes CDR1 KGHDR and CDR2 SFDVKD. CDR3 length: 16 amino acids. V lost 3 bases, J lost 7 bases, and 10 bases stayed unmatched. As DNA, the CDR3 is TGTGCCACCAGTGATCCACCCTCGTCTAGCGGGGGGACCCAGTACTTC. This translates into CATSDPPSSSGGTQYF.

This chain joins TRBV28 and TRBJ2-3, with a tentative D call TRBD2 (6 bases). CDR1 is MDHEN and CDR2 is SYDVKM in the germline V gene. CDR3 length equals 18 residues. With 4 bases removed from V and 3 bases from J, the gap between germline ends came to 23 bases. The CDR3 spells CASSWPPWDSRGTDTQYF. CDR3 bases: TGTGCCAGCAGTTGGCCTCCGTGGGACTCCCGGGGGACAGATACGCAGTATTTT.

DNA of the CDR3: TGTGCCATCAGTGAGTCGCGTAGAAACGCTGAAGCTTTCTTT. Amino acids: CAISESRRNAEAFF. The chain is built from TRBV10-3 and TRBJ1-1, with D hard to call. V lost 0 bases and J 6 bases, leaving 11 bases between the germline ends. The CDR3 contains 14 residues. Germline CDR1 ENHRY, CDR2 SYGVKD.

This chain uses TRBV27 with TRBJ1-6, with unresolved D. The CDR3 sequence is 17 residues long. Germline values: CDR1 MNHEY, CDR2 SMNVEV (reference sequence). V shed 5 bases and J shed 10 bases, with 24 bases lying between them. CDR3 region: CASSPRSRPGSQSPLHF. Written as DNA, the CDR3 is TGTGCCAGCAGTCCACGATCCCGCCCGGGGTCGCAGTCACCCCTCCACTTT.

This clonotype appeared many times. V and J are TRBV18 and TRBJ1-5; D is perhaps TRBD1 (6 bases). Germline V gene data show CDR1 as KGHSH and CDR2 as LQKENI. CDR3 length: 15 residues. V lost 3 bases and J 9 bases, leaving 18 bases between the germline ends. The CDR3 nucleotides read TGTGCCAGCTCACCTAAGGCAGGGGAAAGGGGGCCCCAGCATTTT. Translation: CASSPKAGERGPQHF.

This clonotype has a count of ten or more. The CDR3: CASRESTYEQYF. The DNA for the CDR3 is TGTGCCAGCAGGGAAAGTACCTACGAGCAGTACTTC. J is TRBJ2-7 and V is TRBV2; no clear D gene. Between the trimmed V and J ends, which lost 6 bases and 2 bases, there was a span of 8 bases. Germline V gene sequence: CDR1 SNHLY, CDR2 FYNNEI. This CDR3 spans 12 amino acids.